This T cell receptor beta chain was observed in a study of T cells after yellow fever vaccination. General observations from the study: Weaker, the secondary response had a peak occurring faster, on day 5 versus 15. At around 95% for CD4 and about 91% for CD8, most primary-vaccination clones showed up again after the booster.

A single record per CDR3 protein comes from TCRdb applying MiXCR to the 5' RACE reads. The sample carries around 320,000 distinct CDR3 sequences, around 4.5% recorded once. V was shortened by 8 bases and J by 1 base, with 26 bases between the two germline ends. The germline V gene has CDR1 MNHEY and CDR2 SMNVEV (reference sequence). The CDR3 sequence is 19 residues long. This clonotype was recorded a few times. As yet, its antigen is unknown. The receptor was derived from a man between 18 and 35 years old who received the YFV17D yellow fever vaccine. This rearrangement joins TRBV27 to TRBJ2-2; a possible D gene is TRBD1 (5 bases). This sample comprised PBMCs, obtained 15 days after the yellow fever booster vaccination. CDR3 in DNA: TGTGCCAGCGCCCGTGGGTTAGAGGCCTTCCAGGGGAACACCGGGGAGCTGTTTTTT. The encoded protein is CASARGLEAFQGNTGELFF.